This TCR beta chain was observed in a study of early T cells in non-severe SARS-CoV-2 infection. On the study more broadly: Unpaired chains resulted from sequencing bulk RNA of unsorted whole blood.

MiXCR, applied by TCRdb to the 5' RACE reads, yields one record per CDR3 protein. The table records tens of thousands of distinct CDR3 sequences, roughly 15% of them present only once. This clonotype was seen only a few times. The TCR was taken from an adult who was a healthcare worker with PCR-confirmed SARS-CoV-2 infection or an uninfected control (not recorded which). The specimen was whole blood, collected at baseline.

The CDR3 DNA reads TGCAGTGCTAGTCGGGATTACACCGGGGAGCTGTTTTTT. Translation gives CSASRDYTGELFF. The chain is built from TRBV20-1 and TRBJ2-2, with D maybe TRBD2 (5 bases). Germline lookup yields CDR1 DFQATT and CDR2 SNEGSKA (reference sequence). The CDR3 length is 13 residues. V lost 3 bases and J 3 bases, leaving 8 bases between the germline ends.